The T cell receptor (beta chain) described here comes from a study of T cell responses to AZD1222 COVID-19 vaccine. Study overall: Second-dose intervals of approximately 4 or approximately 12 weeks were pooled. The study's findings and limits: Mapped onto spike, vaccine-associated CD4 TCRs spanned it and were dominant at 160-218 and 743-854. The peak T cell response came first, and repertoires were sampled only after it.

Repertoires were generated with immunoSEQ multiplex PCR, while TCRdb's copy carries only in-frame clones and drops some. The repertoire holds 60,000 to 85,000 clones, with about 85% as singletons. This clone was observed a few times. Its matching antigen is unknown. This sequence originates from an adult in good health. The specimen was peripheral blood, collected on day 0 of AZD1222 vaccination.

CDR3: CASSFGDSPDQPQHF. CDR3 DNA: TGTGCCAGCAGTTTTGGAGACAGCCCTGATCAGCCCCAGCATTTT. The chain employs TRBV5-6 and TRBJ1-5; a possible D gene is TRBD1 (5 bases). V gave up 5 bases and J gave up 5 bases, with 17 bases separating them. Germline CDR1 SGHDT, CDR2 YYEEEE. The CDR3 extends over 15 amino acids.